Listed below are T cell receptor beta chains from one sample, sequenced in a study of OX40 agonist ivuxolimab in advanced cancers. Clones were read by immunoSEQ multiplex PCR, and TCRdb kept only the in-frame ones, dropping some. This sample has approximately 70,000 clones, with 80% to 90% found just once. The starting material was CD4+ or CD8+ T cells sorted from blood, obtained in a trial of the OX40 agonist ivuxolimab. Every receptor here comes from an adult with an advanced solid tumor such as melanoma, head and neck, liver or kidney cancer. The CDR3 runs from the conserved cysteine through the conserved F or W. A D gene is named only where the DNA matches it firmly. Expanded clones get a size class; other rows say once, few or many, or leave the size out.

v_gene: TRBV30; j_gene: TRBJ2-1; abundance: NA; d_gene: NA; CDR3aa: CAWSARYNEQFF; CDR3nt: TGTGCCTGGAGTGCTCGTTACAATGAGCAGTTCTTC
v_gene: TRBV11-2; j_gene: TRBJ2-7; abundance: NA; d_gene: NA; CDR3aa: CASSLGGGQKSSYEQYF; CDR3nt: TGTGCCAGCAGCTTAGGGGGCGGACAGAAGAGCTCCTACGAGCAGTACTTC
v_gene: TRBV10-3; j_gene: TRBJ1-5; abundance: NA; d_gene: NA; CDR3aa: CAISEGARNQPQHF; CDR3nt: TGTGCCATCAGTGAGGGGGCGAGGAATCAGCCCCAGCATTTT
v_gene: TRBV5-1; j_gene: TRBJ1-4; abundance: NA; d_gene: TRBD1; CDR3aa: CASSSGQGREKLFF; CDR3nt: TGCGCCAGCAGCTCTGGACAGGGAAGGGAAAAACTGTTTTTT
v_gene: TRBV9; j_gene: TRBJ2-5; abundance: NA; d_gene: TRBD1; CDR3aa: CASSVEVGTGPKTQYF; CDR3nt: TGTGCCAGCAGCGTAGAGGTCGGGACAGGGCCAAAGACCCAGTACTTC
v_gene: TRBV6-4; j_gene: TRBJ2-3; abundance: once; d_gene: NA; CDR3aa: CASSEQGSETDTQYF; CDR3nt: TGTGCCAGCAGTGAACAGGGATCTGAAACAGATACGCAGTATTTT
v_gene: TRBV9; j_gene: TRBJ2-2; abundance: once; d_gene: NA; CDR3aa: CASSVAANTGELFF; CDR3nt: TGTGCCAGCAGCGTAGCTGCGAACACCGGGGAGCTGTTTTTT
v_gene: TRBV10-1; j_gene: TRBJ2-2; abundance: NA; d_gene: NA; CDR3aa: CASSESSGNTGELFF; CDR3nt: TGCGCCAGCAGTGAGTCTTCGGGGAACACCGGGGAGCTGTTTTTT
v_gene: TRBV28; j_gene: TRBJ2-5; abundance: NA; d_gene: TRBD2; CDR3aa: CASSLASGGVRYQETQYF; CDR3nt: TGTGCCAGCAGTTTGGCAAGCGGGGGGGTACGGTACCAAGAGACCCAGTACTTC
v_gene: TRBV15; j_gene: TRBJ2-7; abundance: NA; d_gene: NA; CDR3aa: CATSRDPRGDYEQYF; CDR3nt: TGTGCCACCAGCAGAGATCCACGTGGAGACTACGAGCAGTACTTC
v_gene: TRBV13; j_gene: TRBJ2-5; abundance: few; d_gene: TRBD2; CDR3aa: CASSLGMSSGGETQYF; CDR3nt: TGTGCCAGCAGCTTAGGCATGTCTAGCGGGGGGGAGACCCAGTACTTC
v_gene: TRBV30; j_gene: TRBJ2-7; abundance: NA; d_gene: NA; CDR3aa: CAWSKGRDPGFF; CDR3nt: TGTGCCTGGAGTAAGGGCCGGGATCCCGGCTTCTTC
v_gene: TRBV28; j_gene: TRBJ1-2; abundance: NA; d_gene: TRBD1; CDR3aa: CASTPGGGPYGYTF; CDR3nt: TGTGCCAGCACCCCAGGGGGGGGACCTTATGGCTACACCTTC
v_gene: TRBV5-6; j_gene: TRBJ1-5; abundance: once; d_gene: TRBD1; CDR3aa: CASRPQGDSNQPQHF; CDR3nt: TGTGCCAGCAGACCCCAGGGGGATAGCAATCAGCCCCAGCATTTT